Following are 5 T cell receptor beta chains from one sample sequenced in a study of shared clonotypes between healthy human individuals. TCRdb's table, derived via immunoSEQ multiplex PCR, lists solely in-frame clones and lacks some. The repertoire holds about 2.1 million clones, with about 93% as singletons. As defined, naive CD8 cells were CD45RO-negative and positively selected for CCR7, with terminally differentiated effector memory CD45RA+ cells excluded. The sample taken for sequencing was naive CD8+ T cells from PBMCs. These receptors all come from a man aged 18 to 30 in good health. Some clones in this sample may be carry-over from other donors' samples.

This clone occurred once. The chain joins TRBV7-9 to TRBJ1-2; D possibly corresponds to TRBD1 (6 bases). The V gene lost 1 base and the J gene lost 8 bases, with 20 bases spanning the gap. CDR3 size: 16 residues. Germline assignment: CDR1 SEHNR and CDR2 FQNEAQ (reference sequence). The CDR3 protein is CASSLGGTPTMLGYTF. DNA for the CDR3: TGTGCCAGCAGCTTAGGGGGGACACCAACCATGCTGGGCTACACCTTC.

The V gene is TRBV27, the J gene TRBJ2-1; D not resolved. The CDR3 spans 14 residues. V shed 7 bases and J shed 2 bases, with 12 bases lying between them. CDR1 and CDR2 (germline): MNHEY, SMNVEV (reference sequence). The CDR3 is CASNNVGTYNEQFF. The CDR3 DNA follows: TGTGCCAGCAACAACGTGGGGACCTACAATGAGCAGTTCTTC.

This chain links TRBV29-1 with TRBJ1-1; 7 nucleotides align to TRBD1. After removal of 7 bases from V and 6 bases from J, the junction contained 11 bases not matched to a gene. Per germline, CDR1 SQVTM and CDR2 ANQGSEA. This CDR3 region has 13 residues. The CDR3 region has the DNA TGCAGCGGCCGGGGGATAGGACAGGCTGAAGCTTTCTTT. Translated: CSGRGIGQAEAFF.

The chain uses TRBV27 and TRBJ1-2; unclear D gene. Germline V gene sequence: CDR1 MNHEY, CDR2 SMNVEV (reference sequence). Trimming removed 4 bases from V and 4 bases from J, with 13 bases in between. The CDR3 is made up of 14 amino acids. CDR3 sequence reads: CASSWTGTPYGYTF. The CDR3 coding sequence is TGTGCCAGCAGTTGGACCGGAACCCCCTATGGCTACACCTTC.

This rearrangement joins TRBV7-9 to TRBJ1-2; 9 bases align to TRBD1. J gave up 7 bases and V 6 bases, and 6 bases lay outside the gene matches. The CDR3 covers 13 residues. Germline V gene data show CDR1 as SEHNR and CDR2 as FQNEAQ (reference sequence). The CDR3 DNA follows: TGTGCCAGCAGTAACGGACAGGGGTTTGGCTACACCTTC. Translating gives CASSNGQGFGYTF.